This T cell receptor (beta chain) was profiled in a study of cytomegalovirus exposure and HLA in healthy donors. In regard to this clone: As yet, its antigen is unknown.

Amplification used 60 Vbeta primers and 13 Jbeta primers. Sequenced by immunoSEQ multiplex PCR; TCRdb stores in-frame clones only, minus some. The sample lists 200,000 or so clones, around 73% occurring once. Points from the study as a whole: Later, an analysis found that common viral pathogens appeared to be linked with several of the most significant clusters. Associated with cytomegalovirus, according to the listing, were approximately 160 TCR beta chains. TRBV6-2, TRBV6-3 and some other V segments were excluded as indistinguishable.

Germline trimming cut 8 bases from V and 10 bases from J; bases unmatched to any gene: 8. Germline values: CDR1 LGHNA, CDR2 YNFKEQ. CDR3 length equals 12 residues. The chain uses TRBV4-2 and TRBJ1-2; 9 nucleotides align to TRBD1. This receptor was identified in a young woman in good health and CMV-seronegative. The material sequenced was PBMCs. The CDR3 DNA follows: TGTGCCAGCGCGAAGGACAGGGGCGACTACACCTTC. It specifies CASAKDRGDYTF.